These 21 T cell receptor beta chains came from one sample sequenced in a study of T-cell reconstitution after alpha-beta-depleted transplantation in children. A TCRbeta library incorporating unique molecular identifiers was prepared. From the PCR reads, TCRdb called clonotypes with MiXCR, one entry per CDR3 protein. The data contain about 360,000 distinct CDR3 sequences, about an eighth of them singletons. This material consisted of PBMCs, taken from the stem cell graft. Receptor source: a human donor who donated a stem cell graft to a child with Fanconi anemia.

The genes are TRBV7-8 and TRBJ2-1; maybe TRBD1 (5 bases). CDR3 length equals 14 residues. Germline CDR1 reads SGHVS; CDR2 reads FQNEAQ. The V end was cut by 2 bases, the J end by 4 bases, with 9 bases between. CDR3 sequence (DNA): TGTGCCAGCAGCTTACCAGCAGGGTACAATGAGCAGTTCTTC. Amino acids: CASSLPAGYNEQFF.

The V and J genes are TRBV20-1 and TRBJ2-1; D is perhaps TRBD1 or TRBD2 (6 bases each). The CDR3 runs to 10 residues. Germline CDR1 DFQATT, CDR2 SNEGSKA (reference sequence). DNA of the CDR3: TGCATAGGGGGGCCACAGGAGCAGTTCTTC. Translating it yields CIGGPQEQFF.

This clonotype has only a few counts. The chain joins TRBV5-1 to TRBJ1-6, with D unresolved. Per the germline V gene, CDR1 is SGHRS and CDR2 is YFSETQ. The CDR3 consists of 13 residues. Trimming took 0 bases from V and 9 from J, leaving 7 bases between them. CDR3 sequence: CASSLDTGSPLHF. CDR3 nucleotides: TGCGCCAGCAGCTTGGATACCGGTTCACCCCTCCACTTT.

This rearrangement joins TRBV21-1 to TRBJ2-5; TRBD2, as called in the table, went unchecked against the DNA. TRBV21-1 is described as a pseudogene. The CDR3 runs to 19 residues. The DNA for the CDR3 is TGTGCCAGCAGCAAAGCCTGGTGTTGGCAGAGTCACCTCCAGAGGAGCCAGTACTTC. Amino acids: CASSKAWCWQSHLQRSQYF.

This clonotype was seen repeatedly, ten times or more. This chain's CDR3 is CASSQLPGGYTEAFF. The DNA for the CDR3 is TGTGCCAGCAGTCAACTTCCAGGGGGCTACACTGAAGCTTTCTTT. The chain has TRBV6-2 or TRBV6-3 and TRBJ1-1; 8 nucleotides match TRBD1. Trimming took 5 bases from V and 3 from J; bases not matched to a gene: 8. The V gene's germline CDR1 is MNHEY and CDR2 SVGEGT. CDR3 length equals 15 residues.

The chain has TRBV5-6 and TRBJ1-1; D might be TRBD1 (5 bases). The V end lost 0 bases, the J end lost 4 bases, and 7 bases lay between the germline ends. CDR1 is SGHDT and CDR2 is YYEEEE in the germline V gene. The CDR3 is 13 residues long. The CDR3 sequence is CASSLAGITEAFF. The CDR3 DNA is TGTGCCAGCAGCTTGGCAGGGATCACTGAAGCTTTCTTT.

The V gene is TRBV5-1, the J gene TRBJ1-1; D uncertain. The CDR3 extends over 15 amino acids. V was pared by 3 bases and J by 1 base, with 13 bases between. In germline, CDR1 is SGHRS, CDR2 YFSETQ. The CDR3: CASSSAKDGNTEAFF. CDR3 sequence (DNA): TGCGCCAGCAGCTCAGCAAAGGACGGGAACACTGAAGCTTTCTTT.

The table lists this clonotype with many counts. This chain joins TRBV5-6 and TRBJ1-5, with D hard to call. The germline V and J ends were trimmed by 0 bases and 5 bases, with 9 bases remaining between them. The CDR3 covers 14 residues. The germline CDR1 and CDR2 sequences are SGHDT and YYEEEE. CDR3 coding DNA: TGTGCCAGCAGCTTGGCCGTCGGTGATCAGCCCCAGCATTTT. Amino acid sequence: CASSLAVGDQPQHF.

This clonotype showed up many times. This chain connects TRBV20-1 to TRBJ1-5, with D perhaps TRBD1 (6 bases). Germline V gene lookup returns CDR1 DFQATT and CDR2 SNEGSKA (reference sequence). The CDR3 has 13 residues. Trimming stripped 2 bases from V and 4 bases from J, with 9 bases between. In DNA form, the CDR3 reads TGCAGTGCTAGACAGGGGCTAAATCAGCCCCAGCATTTT. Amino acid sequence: CSARQGLNQPQHF.

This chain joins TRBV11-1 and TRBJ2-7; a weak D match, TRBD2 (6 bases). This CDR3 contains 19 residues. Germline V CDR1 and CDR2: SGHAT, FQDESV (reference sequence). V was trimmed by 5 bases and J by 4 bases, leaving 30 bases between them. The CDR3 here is CASSINPSQGGWKSYEQYF. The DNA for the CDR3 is TGTGCCAGCAGCATAAACCCGTCACAAGGAGGGTGGAAATCGTACGAGCAGTACTTC.

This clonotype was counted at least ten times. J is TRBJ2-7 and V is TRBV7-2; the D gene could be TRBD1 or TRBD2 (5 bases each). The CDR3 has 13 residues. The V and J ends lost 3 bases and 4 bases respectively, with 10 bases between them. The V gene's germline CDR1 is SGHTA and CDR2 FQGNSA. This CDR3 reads CASSLGWGYEQYF. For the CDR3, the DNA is TGTGCCAGCAGCTTGGGTTGGGGGTACGAGCAGTACTTC.

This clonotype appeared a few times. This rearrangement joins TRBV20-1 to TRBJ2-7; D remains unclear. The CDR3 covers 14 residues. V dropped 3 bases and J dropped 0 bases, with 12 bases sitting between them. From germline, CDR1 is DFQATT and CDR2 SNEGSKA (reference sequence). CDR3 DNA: TGCAGTGCTAGGAGACTCCAGAGCTCCTACGAGCAGTACGTC. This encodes CSARRLQSSYEQYV.

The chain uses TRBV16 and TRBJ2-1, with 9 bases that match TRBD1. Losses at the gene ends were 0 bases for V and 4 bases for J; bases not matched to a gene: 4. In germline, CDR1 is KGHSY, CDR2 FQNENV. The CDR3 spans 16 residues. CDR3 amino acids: CASSQSDRGGYNEQFF. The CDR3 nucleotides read TGTGCCAGCAGCCAATCCGACAGGGGGGGATACAATGAGCAGTTCTTC.

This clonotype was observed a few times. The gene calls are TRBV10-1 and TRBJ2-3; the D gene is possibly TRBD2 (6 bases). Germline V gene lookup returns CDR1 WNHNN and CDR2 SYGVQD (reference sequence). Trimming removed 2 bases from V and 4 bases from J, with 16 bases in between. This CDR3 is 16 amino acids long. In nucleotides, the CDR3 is TGCGCCAGCAGTGAGCTCTGGGACTTAGCAGCAGATACGCAGTATTTT. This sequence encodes CASSELWDLAADTQYF.

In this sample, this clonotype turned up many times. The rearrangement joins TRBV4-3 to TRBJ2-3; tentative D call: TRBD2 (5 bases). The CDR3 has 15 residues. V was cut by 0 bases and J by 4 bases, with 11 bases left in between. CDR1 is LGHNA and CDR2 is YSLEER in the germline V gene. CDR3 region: CASSQDSDFADTQYF. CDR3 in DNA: TGCGCCAGCAGCCAAGATAGCGATTTTGCAGATACGCAGTATTTT.

The CDR3 DNA is TGTGCCAGCTCACCACGAAAGTCGGGGAAAGGTTTGGATGAGCAGTTCTTC. Its translation: CASSPRKSGKGLDEQFF. The chain employs TRBV18 and TRBJ2-1, with D maybe TRBD2 (5 bases). Trimming removed 1 base at V and 8 bases at J, with 21 bases between. Germline lookup yields CDR1 KGHSH and CDR2 LQKENI. The length of the CDR3 is 17 residues.

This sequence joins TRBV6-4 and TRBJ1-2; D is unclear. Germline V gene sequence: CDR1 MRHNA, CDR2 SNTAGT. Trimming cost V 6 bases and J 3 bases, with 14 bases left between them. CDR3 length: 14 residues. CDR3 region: CASSLNMADYGYTF. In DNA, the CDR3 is TGTGCCAGCAGCTTGAATATGGCGGACTATGGCTACACCTTC.

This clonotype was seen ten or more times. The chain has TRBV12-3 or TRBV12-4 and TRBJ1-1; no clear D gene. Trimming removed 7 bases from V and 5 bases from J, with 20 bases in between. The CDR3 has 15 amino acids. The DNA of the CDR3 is TGTGCCAGCACCCCCCGGAGGAACCGTCATACTGAAGCTTTCTTT. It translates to CASTPRRNRHTEAFF.

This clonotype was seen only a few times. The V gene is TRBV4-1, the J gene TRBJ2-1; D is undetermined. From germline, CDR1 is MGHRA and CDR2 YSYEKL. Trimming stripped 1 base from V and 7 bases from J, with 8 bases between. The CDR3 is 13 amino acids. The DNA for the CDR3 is TGCGCCAGCAGCCAAGTGTCAGAGAATGAGCAGTTCTTC. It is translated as CASSQVSENEQFF.

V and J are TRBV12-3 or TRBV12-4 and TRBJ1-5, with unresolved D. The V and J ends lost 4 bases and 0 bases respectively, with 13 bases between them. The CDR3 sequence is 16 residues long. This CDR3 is CASSSYLWVSNQPQHF. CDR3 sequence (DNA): TGTGCCAGCAGTTCCTATCTTTGGGTTAGCAATCAGCCCCAGCATTTT.

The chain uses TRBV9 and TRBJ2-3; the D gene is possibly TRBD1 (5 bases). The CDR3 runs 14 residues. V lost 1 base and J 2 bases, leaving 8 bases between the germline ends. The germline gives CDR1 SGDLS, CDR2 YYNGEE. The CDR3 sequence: CASSVRQYTDTQYF. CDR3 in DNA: TGTGCCAGCAGCGTACGACAGTACACAGATACGCAGTATTTT.